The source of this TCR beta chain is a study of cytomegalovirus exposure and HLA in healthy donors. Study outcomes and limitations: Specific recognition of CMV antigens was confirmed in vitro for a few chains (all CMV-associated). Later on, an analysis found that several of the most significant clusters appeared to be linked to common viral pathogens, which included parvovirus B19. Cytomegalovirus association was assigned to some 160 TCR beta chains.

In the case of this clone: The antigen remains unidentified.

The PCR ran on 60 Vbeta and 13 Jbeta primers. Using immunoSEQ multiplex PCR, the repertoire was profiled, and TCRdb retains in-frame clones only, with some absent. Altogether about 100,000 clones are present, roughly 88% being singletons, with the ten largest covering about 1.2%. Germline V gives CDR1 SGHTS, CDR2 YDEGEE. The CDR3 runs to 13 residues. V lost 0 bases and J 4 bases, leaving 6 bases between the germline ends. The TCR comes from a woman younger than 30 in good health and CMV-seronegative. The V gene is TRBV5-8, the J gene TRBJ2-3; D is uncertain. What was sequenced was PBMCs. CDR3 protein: CASSLARPDTQYF. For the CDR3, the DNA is TGTGCCAGCAGCTTGGCCAGGCCAGATACGCAGTATTTT.